This TCR beta chain was obtained from a study of OX40 agonist ivuxolimab in advanced cancers. Study summary: Ivuxolimab doses were 0.01, 0.1, 0.3, 1.5, 3 or 10 mg/kg every 2 weeks. Dose-escalation cases comprised hepatocellular carcinoma, melanoma, renal cell or head and neck cancer. The eligibility criteria allowed prior anti-PD-1, anti-PD-L1 or anti-CTLA-4 therapy, and 30% to 40% had some. Notes on the study in general: Clonal expansion by week 6 occurred in CD4+ and CD8+ blood T cells (at 0.1 to 3.0 mg/kg).

The ends were cut back, 3 bases at V and 6 bases at J, with 11 bases in the middle. Per germline, CDR1 LGHNA and CDR2 YNFKEQ. The CDR3 is 13 residues long. TCRdb's table, derived via immunoSEQ multiplex PCR, lists solely in-frame clones and lacks some. The sample shows 60,000 to 70,000 clones, 87% of them seen only once. As for this clone: Its antigen is still unknown.

The genes are TRBV4-2 and TRBJ1-1, with D possibly TRBD1 on 5 matching bases. The sequence was obtained from an adult with an advanced solid tumor such as melanoma, head and neck, liver or kidney cancer. The material sequenced was CD4+ or CD8+ T cells sorted from blood, taken in a trial of the OX40 agonist ivuxolimab. Written as DNA, the CDR3 is TGTGCCAGCAGCCAGCCCCAGGGTGCTGAAGCTTTCTTT. Its protein is CASSQPQGAEAFF.